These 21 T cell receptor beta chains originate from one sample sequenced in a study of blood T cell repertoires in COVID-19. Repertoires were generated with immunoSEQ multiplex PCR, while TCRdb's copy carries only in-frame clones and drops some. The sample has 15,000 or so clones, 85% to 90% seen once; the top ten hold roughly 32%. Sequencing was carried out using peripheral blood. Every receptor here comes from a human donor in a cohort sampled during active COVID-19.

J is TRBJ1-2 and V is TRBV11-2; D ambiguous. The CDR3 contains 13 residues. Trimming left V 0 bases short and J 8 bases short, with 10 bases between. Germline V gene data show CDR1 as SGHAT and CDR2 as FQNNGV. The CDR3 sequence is CASSLDSGSGYTF. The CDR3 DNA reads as TGTGCCAGCAGCTTAGATTCGGGGAGCGGCTACACCTTC.

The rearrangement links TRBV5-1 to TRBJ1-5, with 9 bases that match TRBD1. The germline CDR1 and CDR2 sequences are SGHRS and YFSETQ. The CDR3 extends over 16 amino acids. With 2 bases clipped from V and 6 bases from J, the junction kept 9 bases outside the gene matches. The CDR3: CASSFRTGEGVQPQHF. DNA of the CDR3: TGCGCCAGCAGCTTTAGGACAGGGGAAGGTGTTCAGCCCCAGCATTTT.

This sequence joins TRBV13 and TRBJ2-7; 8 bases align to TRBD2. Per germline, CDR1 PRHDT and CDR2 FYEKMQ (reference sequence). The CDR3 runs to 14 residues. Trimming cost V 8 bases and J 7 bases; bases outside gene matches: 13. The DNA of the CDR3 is TGTGCCAGCGGGTATGGAGCGGGAGCAAGGGAGCAGTACTTC. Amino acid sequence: CASGYGAGAREQYF.

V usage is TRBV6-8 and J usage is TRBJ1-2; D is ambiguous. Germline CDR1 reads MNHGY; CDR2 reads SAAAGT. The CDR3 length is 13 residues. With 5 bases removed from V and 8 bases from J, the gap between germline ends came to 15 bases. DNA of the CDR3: TGTGCCAGCAGTCCCCCGGGAGGGAAGGGCTACACCTTC. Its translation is CASSPPGGKGYTF.

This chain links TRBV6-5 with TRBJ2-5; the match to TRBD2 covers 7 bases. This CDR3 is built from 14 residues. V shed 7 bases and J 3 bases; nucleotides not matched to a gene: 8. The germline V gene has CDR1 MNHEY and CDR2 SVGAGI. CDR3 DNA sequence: TGTGCCAGCATTCGATGGGGGAGGGAAGAGACCCAGTACTTC. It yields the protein CASIRWGREETQYF.

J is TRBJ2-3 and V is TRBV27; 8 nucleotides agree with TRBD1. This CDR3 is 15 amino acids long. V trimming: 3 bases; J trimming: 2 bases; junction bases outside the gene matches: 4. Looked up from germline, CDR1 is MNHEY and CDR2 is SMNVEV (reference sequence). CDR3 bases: TGTGCCAGCAGTTTCCGGGACAGGTCCACAGATACGCAGTATTTT. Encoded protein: CASSFRDRSTDTQYF.

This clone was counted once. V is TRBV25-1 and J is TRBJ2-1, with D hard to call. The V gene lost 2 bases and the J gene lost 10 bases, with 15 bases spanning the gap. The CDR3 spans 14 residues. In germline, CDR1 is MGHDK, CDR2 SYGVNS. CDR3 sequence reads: CASSEQRAGWEQFF. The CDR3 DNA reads TGTGCCAGCAGTGAACAAAGAGCAGGTTGGGAGCAGTTCTTC.

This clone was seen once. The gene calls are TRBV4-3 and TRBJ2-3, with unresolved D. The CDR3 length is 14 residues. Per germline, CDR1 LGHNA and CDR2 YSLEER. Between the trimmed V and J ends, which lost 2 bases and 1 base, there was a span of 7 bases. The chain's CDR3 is CASSQSLGTDTQYF. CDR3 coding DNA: TGCGCCAGCAGCCAATCGTTAGGCACAGATACGCAGTATTTT.

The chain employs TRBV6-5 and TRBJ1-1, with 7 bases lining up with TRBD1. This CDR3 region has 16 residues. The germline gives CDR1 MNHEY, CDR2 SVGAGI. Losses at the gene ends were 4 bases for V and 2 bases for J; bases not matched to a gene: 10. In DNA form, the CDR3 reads TGTGCCAGCAGTTCGGCCCCTGGACAGGCCAACACTGAAGCTTTCTTT. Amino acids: CASSSAPGQANTEAFF.

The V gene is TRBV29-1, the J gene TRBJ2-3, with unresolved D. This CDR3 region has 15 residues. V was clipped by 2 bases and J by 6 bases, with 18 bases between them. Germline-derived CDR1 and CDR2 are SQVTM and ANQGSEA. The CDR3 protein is CSVETDPETGDTQYF. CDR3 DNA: TGCAGCGTTGAAACGGATCCGGAGACGGGTGATACGCAGTATTTT.

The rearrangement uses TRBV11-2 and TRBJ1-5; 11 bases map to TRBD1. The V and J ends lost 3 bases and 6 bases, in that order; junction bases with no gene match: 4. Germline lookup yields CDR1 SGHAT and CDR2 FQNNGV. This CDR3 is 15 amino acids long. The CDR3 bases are TGTGCCAGCAGCTTTGGACAGGGGGCAAGTCAGCCCCAGCATTTT. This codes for CASSFGQGASQPQHF.

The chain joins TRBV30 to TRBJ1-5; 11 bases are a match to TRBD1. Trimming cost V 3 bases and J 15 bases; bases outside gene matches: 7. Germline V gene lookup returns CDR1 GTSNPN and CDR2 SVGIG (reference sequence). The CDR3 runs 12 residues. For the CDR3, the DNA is TGTGCCTGGAGCCCGGGACAGGGGGTCCGGCATTTT. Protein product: CAWSPGQGVRHF.

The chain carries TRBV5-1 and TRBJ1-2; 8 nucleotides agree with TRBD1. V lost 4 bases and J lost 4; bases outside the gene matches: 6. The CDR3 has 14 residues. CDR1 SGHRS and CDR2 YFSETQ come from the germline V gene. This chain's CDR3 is CASSETGQGYGYTF. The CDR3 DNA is TGCGCCAGCAGCGAAACTGGACAGGGCTATGGCTACACCTTC.

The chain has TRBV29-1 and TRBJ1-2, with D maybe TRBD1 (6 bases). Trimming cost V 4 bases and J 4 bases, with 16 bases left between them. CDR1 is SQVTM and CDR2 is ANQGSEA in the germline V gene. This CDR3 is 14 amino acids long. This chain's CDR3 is CSVVSRTDVYGYTF. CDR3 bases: TGCAGCGTTGTATCAAGGACAGACGTCTATGGCTACACCTTC.

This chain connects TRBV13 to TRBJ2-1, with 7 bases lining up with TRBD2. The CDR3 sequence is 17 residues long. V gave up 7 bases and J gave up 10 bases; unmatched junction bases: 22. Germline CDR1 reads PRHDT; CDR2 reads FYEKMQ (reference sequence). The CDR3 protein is CASTLRAGLPVNEEQFF. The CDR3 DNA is TGTGCCAGCACTCTGCGAGCGGGACTCCCCGTTAACGAGGAGCAGTTCTTC.

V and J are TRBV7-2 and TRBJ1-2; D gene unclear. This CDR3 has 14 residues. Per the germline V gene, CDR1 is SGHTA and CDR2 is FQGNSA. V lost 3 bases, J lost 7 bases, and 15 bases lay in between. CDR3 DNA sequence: TGTGCCAGCAGCTTTCCCGGAGGCACGGGTGGCTACACCTTC. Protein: CASSFPGGTGGYTF.

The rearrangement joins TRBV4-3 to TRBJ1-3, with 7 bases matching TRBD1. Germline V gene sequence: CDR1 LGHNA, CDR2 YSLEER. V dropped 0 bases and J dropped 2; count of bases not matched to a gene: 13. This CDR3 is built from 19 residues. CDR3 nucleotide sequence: TGCGCCAGCAGCCAAGATCTTCAGGGGGTCGGTTTGGCTGGAAACACCATATATTTT. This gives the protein CASSQDLQGVGLAGNTIYF.

CDR3 coding DNA: TGTGCCAGCAAAATGGGGGCGTACAATGAGCAGTTCTTC. The encoded protein is CASKMGAYNEQFF. The rearrangement joins TRBV27 to TRBJ2-1; D is perhaps TRBD1 (6 bases). The germline V and J ends were trimmed by 7 bases and 4 bases, with 11 bases remaining between them. The CDR3 sequence is 13 residues long. Germline CDR1 reads MNHEY; CDR2 reads SMNVEV (reference sequence).

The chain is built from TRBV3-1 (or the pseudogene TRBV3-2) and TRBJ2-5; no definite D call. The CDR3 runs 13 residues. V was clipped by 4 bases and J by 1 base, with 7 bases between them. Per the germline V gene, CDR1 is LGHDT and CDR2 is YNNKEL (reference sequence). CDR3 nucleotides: TGTGCCAGCAGCCCCTCCCCCCAAGAGACCCAGTACTTC. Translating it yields CASSPSPQETQYF.

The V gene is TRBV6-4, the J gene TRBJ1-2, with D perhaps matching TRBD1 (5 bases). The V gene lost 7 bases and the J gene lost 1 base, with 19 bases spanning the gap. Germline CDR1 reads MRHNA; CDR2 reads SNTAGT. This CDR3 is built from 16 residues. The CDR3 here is CASTEPDTTINYGYTF. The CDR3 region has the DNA TGTGCCAGCACCGAGCCGGACACAACTATTAACTATGGCTACACCTTC.

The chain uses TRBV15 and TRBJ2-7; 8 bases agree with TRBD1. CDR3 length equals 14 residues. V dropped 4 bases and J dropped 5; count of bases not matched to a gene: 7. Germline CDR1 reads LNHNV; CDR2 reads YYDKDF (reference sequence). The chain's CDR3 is CATSKINRGDEQYF. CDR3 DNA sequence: TGTGCCACCAGCAAGATTAACAGGGGGGACGAGCAGTACTTC.